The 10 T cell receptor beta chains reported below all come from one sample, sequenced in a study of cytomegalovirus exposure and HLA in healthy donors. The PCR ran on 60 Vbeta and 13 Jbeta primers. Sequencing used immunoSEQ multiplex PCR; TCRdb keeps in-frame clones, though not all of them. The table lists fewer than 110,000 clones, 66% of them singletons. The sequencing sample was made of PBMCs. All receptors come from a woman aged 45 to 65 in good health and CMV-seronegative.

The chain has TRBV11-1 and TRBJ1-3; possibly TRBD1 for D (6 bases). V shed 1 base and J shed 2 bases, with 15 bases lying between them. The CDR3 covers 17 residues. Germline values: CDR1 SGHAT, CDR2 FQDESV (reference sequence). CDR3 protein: CASSLGNTGSTGNTIYF. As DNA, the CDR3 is TGTGCCAGCAGCTTAGGGAATACAGGGAGTACTGGAAACACCATATATTTT.

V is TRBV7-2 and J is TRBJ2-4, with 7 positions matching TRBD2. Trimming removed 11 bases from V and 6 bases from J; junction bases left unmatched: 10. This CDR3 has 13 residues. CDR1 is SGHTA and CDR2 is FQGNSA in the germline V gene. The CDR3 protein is CASGGGPVNIQYF. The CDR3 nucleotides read TGTGCCTCCGGGGGAGGGCCCGTAAACATTCAGTACTTC. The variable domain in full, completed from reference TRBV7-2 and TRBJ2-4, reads GAGVSQSPSNKVTEKGKDVELRCDPISGHTALYWYRQSLGQGLEFLIYFQGNSAPDKSGLPSDRFSAERTGGSVSTLTIQRTQQEDSAVYLCASGGGPVNIQYFGAGTRLSVL.

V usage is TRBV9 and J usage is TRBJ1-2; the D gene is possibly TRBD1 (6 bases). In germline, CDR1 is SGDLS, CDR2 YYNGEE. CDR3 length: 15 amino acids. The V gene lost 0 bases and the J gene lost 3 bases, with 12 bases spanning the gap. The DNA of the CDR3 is TGTGCCAGCAGCGTAGGGGGGCGGGTGGACTATGGCTACACCTTC. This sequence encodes CASSVGGRVDYGYTF.

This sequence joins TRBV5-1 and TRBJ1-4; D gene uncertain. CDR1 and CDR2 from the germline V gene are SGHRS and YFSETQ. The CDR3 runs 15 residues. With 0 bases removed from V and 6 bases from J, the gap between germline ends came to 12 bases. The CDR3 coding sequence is TGCGCCAGCAGCTTGGAGGGATACGGGGATGAAAAACTGTTTTTT. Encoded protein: CASSLEGYGDEKLFF. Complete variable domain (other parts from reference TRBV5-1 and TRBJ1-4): KAGVTQTPRYLIKTRGQQVTLSCSPISGHRSVSWYQQTPGQGLQFLFEYFSETQRNKGNFPGRFSGRQFSNSRSEMNVSTLELGDSALYLCASSLEGYGDEKLFFGSGTQLSVL.

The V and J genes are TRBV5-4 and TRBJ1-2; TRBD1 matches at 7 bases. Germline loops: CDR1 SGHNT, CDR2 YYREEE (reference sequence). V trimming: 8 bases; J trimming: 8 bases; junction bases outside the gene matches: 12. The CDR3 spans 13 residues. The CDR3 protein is CASSTQGIGGYTF. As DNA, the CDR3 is TGTGCCAGTAGCACACAGGGGATTGGGGGCTACACCTTC. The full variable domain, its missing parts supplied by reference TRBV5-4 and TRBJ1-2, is ETGVTQSPTHLIKTRGQQVTLRCSSQSGHNTVSWYQQALGQGPQFIFQYYREEENGRGNFPPRFSGLQFPNYSSELNVNALELDDSALYLCASSTQGIGGYTFGSGTRLTVV.

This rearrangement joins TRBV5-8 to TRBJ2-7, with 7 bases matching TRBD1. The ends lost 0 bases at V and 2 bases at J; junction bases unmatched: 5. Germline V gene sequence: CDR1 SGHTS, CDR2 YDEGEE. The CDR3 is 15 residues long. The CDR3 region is CASSLAGTAAYEQYF. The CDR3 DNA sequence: TGTGCCAGCAGCTTGGCTGGGACAGCAGCCTACGAGCAGTACTTC. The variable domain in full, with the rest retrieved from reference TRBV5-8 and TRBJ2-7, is EAGVTQSPTHLIKTRGQQATLRCSPISGHTSVYWYQQALGLGLQFLLWYDEGEERNRGNFPPRFSGRQFPNYSSELNVNALELEDSALYLCASSLAGTAAYEQYFGPGTRLTVT.

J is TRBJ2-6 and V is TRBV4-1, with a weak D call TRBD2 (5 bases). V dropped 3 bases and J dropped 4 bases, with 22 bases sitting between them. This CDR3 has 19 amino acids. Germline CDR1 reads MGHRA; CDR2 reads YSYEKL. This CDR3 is CASSHYEGVQTAGANVLTF. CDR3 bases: TGCGCCAGCAGCCACTACGAGGGAGTCCAAACCGCCGGGGCCAACGTCCTGACTTTC.

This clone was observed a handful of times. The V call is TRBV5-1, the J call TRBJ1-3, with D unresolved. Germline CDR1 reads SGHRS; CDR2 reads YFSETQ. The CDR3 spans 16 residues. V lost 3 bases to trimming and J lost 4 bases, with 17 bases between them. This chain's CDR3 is CASSSNTGIQGNTIYF. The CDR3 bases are TGCGCCAGCAGCTCCAACACCGGGATTCAAGGAAACACCATATATTTT.

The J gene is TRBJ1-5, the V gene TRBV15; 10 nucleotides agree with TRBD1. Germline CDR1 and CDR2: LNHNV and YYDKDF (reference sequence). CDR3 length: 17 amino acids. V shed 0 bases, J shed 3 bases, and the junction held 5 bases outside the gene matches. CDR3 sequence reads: CATSREQDRGSNQPQHF. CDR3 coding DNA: TGTGCCACCAGCAGAGAGCAGGACAGGGGGTCCAATCAGCCCCAGCATTTT. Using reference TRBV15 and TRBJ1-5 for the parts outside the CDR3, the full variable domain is DAMVIQNPRYQVTQFGKPVTLSCSQTLNHNVMYWYQQKSSQAPKLLFHYYDKDFNNEADTPDNFQSRRPNTSFCFLDIRSPGLGDTAMYLCATSREQDRGSNQPQHFGDGTRLSIL.

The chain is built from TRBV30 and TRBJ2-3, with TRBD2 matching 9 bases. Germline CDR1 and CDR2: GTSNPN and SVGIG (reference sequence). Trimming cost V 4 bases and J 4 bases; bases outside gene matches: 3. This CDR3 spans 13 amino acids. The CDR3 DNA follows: TGTGCCTGGACTAGCGGGGTTTCAGATACGCAGTATTTT. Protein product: CAWTSGVSDTQYF.